The rows below give T cell receptor beta chains drawn from one sample of a study of T cell repertoires in cytomegalovirus infection. TCRdb reprocessed the reads with MiXCR, giving one entry per CDR3 protein. This sample has approximately 1,000,000 distinct CDR3 sequences, with 31% found just once. These receptors have no identified antigens. This material consisted of cultured CD8+ T cells from PBMCs, taken from culture after CMV antigen stimulation. These receptors were obtained from a human donor in good health (CMV status not recorded). Some clones in this sample may be carry-over from other donors' samples. Both conserved end residues are part of each CDR3. A D gene is named only where the DNA matches it firmly. Some rows mark clone size as missing; the rest say once, few, many or name a class of expanded clone.

>TRBJ2-5|-|TRBV9|TRBD1
TGTGCCAGCAGCGCCGACCCCCACAGGGGGGAGGAAGAGACCCAGTACTTC
CASSADPHRGEEETQYF
>TRBJ2-1|-|TRBV7-2|TRBD2
TGTGCCAGCAGCGTTCCTAGCGGGGGACTCTCCTGCAATGAGCAGTTCTTC
CASSVPSGGLSCNEQFF
>TRBJ2-3|few|TRBV10-3|-
TGTGCCATCAGTGATCCGGGCAGCGACACAGATACGCAGTATTTT
CAISDPGSDTDTQYF
>TRBJ2-5|many|TRBV7-9|TRBD1
TGTGCCAGCAGCCTAGACAGGGACCGAGAGACCCAGTACTTC
CASSLDRDRETQYF
>TRBJ2-5|-|TRBV7-9|TRBD1
TGTGCCAGCAGGGGGACAGGGAGAAGAGAGACCCAGTACTTC
CASRGTGRRETQYF
>TRBJ2-3|many|TRBV7-2|-
TGTGCCAGCAGCTTAGTCGGCGTCGAAACAGATACGCAGTATTTT
CASSLVGVETDTQYF
>TRBJ2-3|-|TRBV29-1|TRBD2
TGCAGCGCGACTAGCGGGCACACAGATACGCAGTATTTT
CSATSGHTDTQYF
>TRBJ1-6|-|TRBV6-5|-
TGTGCCAGCAGTTACTCTGGCAGCAATTCACCCCTCCACTTT
CASSYSGSNSPLHF
>TRBJ1-1|-|TRBV5-1|TRBD1
TGCGCCAGCAGCCTAGGGGACAGAGGACTTGCTGAAGCTTTCTTT
CASSLGDRGLAEAFF
>TRBJ1-1|few|TRBV14|-
TGTGCCAGCAGCCAAAGGGGGAGGACTGAAGCTTTCTTT
CASSQRGRTEAFF